The 10 T cell receptor beta chains in this list originate from one sample, sequenced in a study of tumor-infiltrating lymphocytes in glioblastoma multiforme. Multiple V-beta primers and a C-beta primer amplified TCRB from RNA. TCRdb passed the multiplex PCR reads through MiXCR, listing each CDR3 protein once. The data hold about 13,000 distinct CDR3 sequences, with roughly 70% observed a single time. Sequenced sample: brain tumor tissue. All receptors come from a male donor with glioblastoma.

This clonotype was seen only a few times. The chain employs TRBV4-3 and TRBJ2-1; D is possibly TRBD2 (5 bases). Trimming cost V 4 bases and J 5 bases, with 15 bases left between them. Germline assignment: CDR1 LGHNA and CDR2 YSLEER. This CDR3 is 15 amino acids long. The CDR3 is CASSPSRGPNNEQFF. The CDR3 coding sequence is TGCGCCAGCAGCCCTAGCCGCGGTCCCAACAATGAGCAGTTCTTC.

A few counts support this clonotype. Since the CDR3 does not end with the conserved phenylalanine or tryptophan, this likely comes from a read error. J is TRBJ2-1 and V is TRBV20-1; the D gene is possibly TRBD1 (5 bases). The CDR3 is 14 amino acids. Germline CDR1 reads DFQATT; CDR2 reads SNEGSKA (reference sequence). The CDR3 coding sequence is TGCAATGCTAGAGATGAGGCAGGGCTGCATGAGCAGTTCTTA. It translates to CNARDEAGLHEQFL.

This clonotype was observed at least ten times. The rearrangement uses TRBV30 and TRBJ2-1; 7 bases fit TRBD2. The germline CDR1 and CDR2 sequences are GTSNPN and SVGIG (reference sequence). This CDR3 is 11 amino acids long. The V and J ends lost 5 bases and 7 bases, in that order; junction bases with no gene match: 2. CDR3 DNA sequence: TGTGCCTGGGGGCGGGGGAATGAGCAGTTCTTC. This translates into CAWGRGNEQFF.

In regard to this clonotype: The junction differs from germline at one of its ends, possibly a read error. This chain connects TRBV28 to TRBJ2-7; 7 bases match TRBD2. Germline CDR1 and CDR2: MDHEN and SYDVKM. This CDR3 is built from 15 residues. The CDR3 is CVSSPLGGVVNEQYF. For the CDR3, the DNA is TGTGTCAGCAGTCCCCTGGGAGGGGTGGTCAACGAGCAGTACTTC.

Notes on this clonotype: A junction end diverges from the germline sequence, so it may reflect a read error. The chain is built from TRBV20-1 and TRBJ2-1; TRBD2 aligns across 12 bases. From germline, CDR1 is DFQATT and CDR2 SNEGSKA (reference sequence). The CDR3 totals 16 residues. CDR3 amino acids: CSASRPGLAGMNEPFF. The DNA for the CDR3 is TGCAGTGCTAGTCGACCGGGACTAGCGGGTATGAATGAGCCGTTCTTT.

By its share, this clonotype is medium-sized. The V gene is TRBV20-1, the J gene TRBJ1-2; D remains unclear. Per germline, CDR1 DFQATT and CDR2 SNEGSKA (reference sequence). There are 11 residues in the CDR3. Trimming cost V 4 bases and J 8 bases, with 11 bases left between them. The chain's CDR3 is CSANRFGGYTF. The DNA of the CDR3 is TGCAGTGCTAACCGCTTTGGCGGCTACACCTTC.

In its sample, this clonotype was seen once. One end of the junction fails to match germline, which may point to a read error. V and J are TRBV29-1 and TRBJ1-6, with D maybe TRBD1 (5 bases). This CDR3 is 13 amino acids long. The germline CDR1 and CDR2 sequences are SQVTM and ANQGSEA. CDR3 loop: CNVARDRESPLRF. Written as DNA, the CDR3 is TGCAACGTTGCCAGGGATAGAGAATCACCCCTCCGCTTT.

The chain links TRBV6-5 to TRBJ2-5, with TRBD1 identical over 7 bases. Trimming took 4 bases from V and 5 from J; bases not matched to a gene: 4. The CDR3 contains 13 residues. Germline V CDR1 and CDR2: MNHEY, SVGAGI. CDR3 sequence reads: CASSSYRGETQYF. The DNA for the CDR3 is TGTGCCAGCAGTTCTTACAGGGGCGAGACCCAGTACTTC.

This clonotype was counted a single time. A junction end diverges from the germline sequence, so it may reflect a read error. This chain uses TRBV6-1 with TRBJ2-3; D is uncertain. The CDR3 extends over 14 amino acids. Germline-derived CDR1 and CDR2 are MNHNS and SASEGT. CDR3 bases: TGTGCCAGCAGTCATGGGGTCGGCACAGACACGCAGTATTTT. It encodes CASSHGVGTDTQYF.

This chain connects TRBV6-2 or TRBV6-3 to TRBJ2-1; 9 nucleotides line up with TRBD2. This CDR3 region has 16 residues. V shed 5 bases, J shed 8 bases, and the junction held 13 bases outside the gene matches. In germline, CDR1 is MNHEY, CDR2 SVGEGT. CDR3: CASSQRIAGAGDEQFF. The DNA of the CDR3 is TGTGCCAGCAGTCAAAGGATAGCGGGGGCCGGCGATGAGCAGTTCTTC.